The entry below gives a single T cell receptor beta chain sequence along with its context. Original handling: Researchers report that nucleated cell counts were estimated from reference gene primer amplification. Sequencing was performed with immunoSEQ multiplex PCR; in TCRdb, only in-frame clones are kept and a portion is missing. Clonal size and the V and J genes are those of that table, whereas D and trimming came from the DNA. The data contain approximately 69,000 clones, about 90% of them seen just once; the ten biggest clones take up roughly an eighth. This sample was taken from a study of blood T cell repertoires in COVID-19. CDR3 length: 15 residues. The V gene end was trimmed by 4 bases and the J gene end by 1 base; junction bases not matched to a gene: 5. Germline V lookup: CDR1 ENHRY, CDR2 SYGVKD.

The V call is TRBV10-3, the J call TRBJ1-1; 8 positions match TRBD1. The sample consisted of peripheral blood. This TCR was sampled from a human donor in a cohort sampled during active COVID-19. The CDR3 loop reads CAISGGTGQNTEAFF. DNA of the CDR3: TGTGCCATCAGTGGGGGGACAGGACAGAACACTGAAGCTTTCTTT.